This T cell receptor (beta chain) appears in the sequencing data of a study of blood T cell repertoires in COVID-19. On the study more broadly: The origin of the acute and convalescent COVID-19 samples was the United States, Italy and Spain. PBMCs, B-cell-depleted T cells, or T cells provided the cDNA or gDNA that made up the material.

V was trimmed by 0 bases and J by 1 base, leaving 3 bases between them. The CDR3 loop spans 13 amino acids. Authors' data handling: Nucleated cell counts were estimated from reference gene primer amplification. The protocol was immunoSEQ multiplex PCR, while the TCRdb copy is restricted to in-frame clones and leaves out a portion. That table gives V, J and clone size, and the DNA gave D and trimming. In the table there are tens of thousands of clones, under 85% of which are singletons. What was sequenced was peripheral blood. The receptor was isolated from a man between 65 and 79 years old with acute or convalescent COVID-19. The chain uses TRBV12-3 or TRBV12-4 and TRBJ1-1; D remains unclear. CDR3 residues: CASSLAANTEAFF. DNA of the CDR3: TGTGCCAGCAGTTTAGCGGCGAACACTGAAGCTTTCTTT.